This is a list of T cell receptor beta chains from one sample in a study of shared clonotypes between healthy human individuals. The data were produced by immunoSEQ multiplex PCR, yet TCRdb's version contains in-frame clones alone and is incomplete. The table lists around 2.1 million clones, approximately 96% of them singletons. The sequencing sample was made of naive CD4+ T cells sorted from blood. These receptors were collected from a man aged 18 to 29 in good health. CDR3s include the opening cysteine and the closing phenylalanine or tryptophan. A D gene is named only where the DNA matches it firmly. Clone size, where shown, is once, few, many, or a class for clones that have expanded.

size	D	V	J	DNA	CDR3
-	-	TRBV5-4	TRBJ2-2	TGTGCCAGCAGCTTGGCGGCAAATCTCCGATCGAACACCGGGGAGCTGTTTTTT	CASSLAANLRSNTGELFF
-	-	TRBV28	TRBJ1-4	TGTGCCAGCAGATATGGGGGGGCAGATGAAAAACTGTTTTTT	CASRYGGADEKLFF
-	-	TRBV7-2	TRBJ1-5	TGTGCCAGCAGCTCACGACACGGCGATAGCAATCAGCCCCAGCATTTT	CASSSRHGDSNQPQHF
-	-	TRBV6-6	TRBJ1-2	TGTGCCAGCAGTTACCCCTCCCCAGCCTTGAATGGCTACACCTTC	CASSYPSPALNGYTF
-	-	TRBV12-5	TRBJ2-7	TGTGCTAGTGGTTTCCTCTACGAGCAGTACTTC	CASGFLYEQYF
-	TRBD1	TRBV30	TRBJ2-7	TGTGCCTGGAGTGGTGACCGGACAGGGGGCCGGGAGCAGTACTTC	CAWSGDRTGGREQYF
-	TRBD2	TRBV10-1	TRBJ2-1	TGCGCCAGCAGTTCGGGGCTAGCGGGAGGGCAGTTCTTC	CASSSGLAGGQFF
-	-	TRBV28	TRBJ1-6	TGTGCCAGCAGTATCCGGGACTTGGGTTCACCCCTCCACTTT	CASSIRDLGSPLHF
-	-	TRBV30	TRBJ2-2	TGTGCCTGGAGTTCAGGACTTAGTTGGACCGGGGAGCTGTTTTTT	CAWSSGLSWTGELFF
-	TRBD2	TRBV5-1	TRBJ2-7	TGCGCCAGCAGCTTATCGGGAGGAACCTACGAGCAGTACTTC	CASSLSGGTYEQYF
-	-	TRBV5-3	TRBJ1-2	TGTGCCAGACCCGGCATAGTGAGAAAGACCTATGGCTACACCTTC	CARPGIVRKTYGYTF
once	TRBD1	TRBV2	TRBJ2-7	TGTGCCAGCAGAAGGGACAGGGGGACTGTCGGGAGGCTAGCCTACGAGCAGTACTTC	CASRRDRGTVGRLAYEQYF
-	-	TRBV7-2	TRBJ2-1	TGTGCCAGCAGCTTAGCGGGGGGGCAGTACAATGAGCAGTTCTTC	CASSLAGGQYNEQFF
-	TRBD1	TRBV11-2	TRBJ1-1	TGTGCCAGCAGCGTGGACAGGGCTAACACTGAAGCTTTCTTT	CASSVDRANTEAFF
-	TRBD1	TRBV30	TRBJ1-4	TGTGCCTGGATGGGACAGGGTAATGAAAAACTGTTTTTT	CAWMGQGNEKLFF
-	-	TRBV18	TRBJ1-6	TGTGCCAGCTCACCGAATGCGGGGTTCGATTCACCCCTCCACTTT	CASSPNAGFDSPLHF
-	-	TRBV10-3	TRBJ2-2	TGTGCCATCAGTGAGTCGGGGGGTCAGAACACCGGGGAGCTGTTTTTT	CAISESGGQNTGELFF
-	-	TRBV2	TRBJ1-4	TGTGCCAGCAGGATTGGGGATGAAAAACTGTTTTTT	CASRIGDEKLFF
-	-	TRBV7-7	TRBJ2-5	TGTGCTAGCAGCTTAGGGCCCTTCCAAGAGACCCAGTACTTC	CASSLGPFQETQYF
-	TRBD1	TRBV5-1	TRBJ2-1	TGCGCCACCCCACGGGACAGGGCTCAAAATGAGCAGTTCTTC	CATPRDRAQNEQFF
-	-	TRBV5-1	TRBJ2-5	TGCGCCAGCAGCTTGGAAGCGGCCCAAGAGACCCAGTACTTC	CASSLEAAQETQYF
-	-	TRBV7-8	TRBJ1-2	TGTGCCAGCAGCATCATTGCTGGAGGGGCTGCCTATGGCTACACCTTC	CASSIIAGGAAYGYTF
-	-	TRBV4-1	TRBJ2-7	TGCGCCAGCAGCCAAGATCTCACAGCGACGACCTACGAGCAGTACTTC	CASSQDLTATTYEQYF
-	-	TRBV10-3	TRBJ1-5	TGTGCCATCAGCTCACAGGGAGATCAGCCCCAGCATTTT	CAISSQGDQPQHF
-	-	TRBV28	TRBJ1-3	TGTGCCAGCAGTTTGAAGCTGAAAACTGGAAACACCATATATTTT	CASSLKLKTGNTIYF
-	-	TRBV7-2	TRBJ2-4	TGTGCCAGCAGCTTAGATAGGTTAGCCAAAAACATTCAGTACTTC	CASSLDRLAKNIQYF
-	-	TRBV5-8	TRBJ1-1	TGTGCCAGCAGCTTGGAGCAGGGTGCGAACACTGAAGCTTTCTTT	CASSLEQGANTEAFF
-	-	TRBV6-5	TRBJ1-6	TGTGCCAGCAGTTACGATAGGCGTTCACCCCTCCACTTT	CASSYDRRSPLHF
-	TRBD2	TRBV6-6	TRBJ2-5	TGTGCCAGCAGGCGGACTAGCGGGGGGTTAGAGACCCAGTACTTC	CASRRTSGGLETQYF
-	-	TRBV6-5	TRBJ2-1	TGTGCCAGCAGCTCCGCCGGGACGTCGAATGAGCAGTTCTTC	CASSSAGTSNEQFF
-	TRBD2	TRBV5-1	TRBJ2-2	TGCGCCAGCAGCCCCGGACTAGCGGGGGGGCCGGGCACCGGGGAGCTGTTTTTT	CASSPGLAGGPGTGELFF
-	TRBD1	TRBV6-1	TRBJ2-3	TGTGCCAGCAGTCCAGGGGGCGCCCCAGATACGCAGTATTTT	CASSPGGAPDTQYF
-	TRBD2	TRBV7-2	TRBJ2-7	TGTGCCAGCAGCCCCCAAGGACTAGCCTCTAGCGAGCAGTACTTC	CASSPQGLASSEQYF
once	TRBD2	TRBV9	TRBJ2-1	TGTGCCAGCAGCGTAGCGGCGGGGGGGTACAATGAGCAGTTCTTC	CASSVAAGGYNEQFF
-	-	TRBV4-1	TRBJ2-5	TGCGCCAGCAGCCAACCGTGGGGGGCTGCGGAGGAGACCCAGTACTTC	CASSQPWGAAEETQYF
-	-	TRBV30	TRBJ2-7	TGTGCCTGGGCCCGCGGGATGGCCTACGAGCAGTACTTC	CAWARGMAYEQYF
-	-	TRBV25-1	TRBJ1-1	TGTGCCAGCAGTGAATCTGGGGCCTCGGGCACTGAAGCTTTCTTT	CASSESGASGTEAFF
-	TRBD1	TRBV10-3	TRBJ2-2	TGTGCCATCAGAACGGACAGGGTAGGCGCGAACACCGGGGAGCTGTTTTTT	CAIRTDRVGANTGELFF
-	TRBD2	TRBV7-9	TRBJ2-7	TGTGCCAGCAGCTCATCACAGCGGGGGACCTACGAGCAGTACTTC	CASSSSQRGTYEQYF
-	-	TRBV9	TRBJ1-1	TGTGCCAGCAGCGTAAGTTCCGAGCTTAACACTGAAGCTTTCTTT	CASSVSSELNTEAFF
-	-	TRBV7-2	TRBJ2-7	TGTGCCAGCAGCTTAGCGGGCTCCTCCTACGAGCAGTACTTC	CASSLAGSSYEQYF
once	TRBD1	TRBV4-1	TRBJ1-6	TGCGCCAGCAGCCAAGATCGGGACAGGGTACGCTCACCCCTCCACTTT	CASSQDRDRVRSPLHF
once	TRBD1	TRBV19	TRBJ1-1	TGTGCCAGTAGCACCCTCCAGGGGGGGGCCACTGAAGCTTTCTTT	CASSTLQGGATEAFF
once	TRBD1	TRBV4-3	TRBJ2-7	TGCGCCAGCAGCCAAGAAGGAGGGACAGGGGCCAACGAGCAGTACTTC	CASSQEGGTGANEQYF
-	-	TRBV2	TRBJ2-5	TGTGCCAGCAGTGGAGGTATCGCTTCTTGGGGGAGCGAGACCCAGTACTTC	CASSGGIASWGSETQYF
-	-	TRBV19	TRBJ1-1	TGTGCCAGTAGGAGGGGAGAGGGGAACACTGAAGCTTTCTTT	CASRRGEGNTEAFF
once	TRBD2	TRBV6-1	TRBJ2-1	TGTGCCAGCAGTGCACCAAGCGGGGGGAACAATGAGCAGTTCTTC	CASSAPSGGNNEQFF
-	TRBD1	TRBV10-3	TRBJ1-3	TGTGCCATCAGTGAGAGACAGGGGGACCTCTCTGGAAACACCATATATTTT	CAISERQGDLSGNTIYF
-	TRBD2	TRBV27	TRBJ2-3	TGTGCCAGCAGTCCCTTAGCGGGGGGGCTCACAGATACGCAGTATTTT	CASSPLAGGLTDTQYF
-	-	TRBV28	TRBJ1-1	TGTGCCAGCAGTTTAAGAAACACTGAAGCTTTCTTT	CASSLRNTEAFF
-	-	TRBV5-4	TRBJ2-5	TGTGCCAGCAGCTTGGCCGTAGGAAGAGACCAAGAGACCCAGTACTTC	CASSLAVGRDQETQYF
-	-	TRBV10-3	TRBJ2-3	TGTGCCATCAGTGAGTCGAGAGGGTTGAGACGCACAGATACGCAGTATTTT	CAISESRGLRRTDTQYF
-	TRBD1	TRBV5-1	TRBJ2-5	TGCGCCAGCAGCCGGGAGAGGGACAGGGAGCAGACCCAGTACTTC	CASSRERDREQTQYF
-	-	TRBV13	TRBJ2-2	TGTGCCAGCAGCTCAAACACCGGGGAGCTGTTTTTT	CASSSNTGELFF
-	TRBD2	TRBV5-4	TRBJ2-7	TGTGCCAGCAGCCCAGGGACTAGCGGGAGGGCCGGGGAGCAGTACTTC	CASSPGTSGRAGEQYF